The rows below give T cell receptor beta chains drawn from one sample of a study of blood T cell repertoires in COVID-19. Data came from immunoSEQ multiplex PCR; TCRdb stores just in-frame clones and leaves some out. The data contain under 200,000 clones, roughly 88% of them singletons. Specimen: peripheral blood. All receptors derive from a woman older than 75 with active or convalescent COVID-19. Both conserved end residues are part of each CDR3. Each record gives: CDR3 DNA, CDR3 protein, V gene, J gene, clone size, D gene. D genes are given only for firm matches. Expanded clones are given a class, and other clones once, few, many or no size at all.

TGTGCCAGCAGCCAACTAGCGGGGGACCACCAAGAGACCCAGTACTTC	CASSQLAGDHQETQYF	TRBV3-1/TRBV3-2	TRBJ2-5	NA	TRBD2
TGTGCCAGCAGGTCCGGGACAGGGTTCACTGAAGCTTTCTTT	CASRSGTGFTEAFF	TRBV6-5	TRBJ1-1	NA	TRBD1
TGTGCCAGTAGAGATAGGACAGGGAAGAACTATGGCTACACCTTC	CASRDRTGKNYGYTF	TRBV19	TRBJ1-2	few	TRBD1
TGCGCCAGCAGATCGCCGGGACAGGATGACTCTGGAAACACCATATATTTT	CASRSPGQDDSGNTIYF	TRBV5-1	TRBJ1-3	NA	TRBD1
TGTGCCATCAGTGATCGGGGAACAGGGGGCGCCTTAGACGAGCAGTACTTC	CAISDRGTGGALDEQYF	TRBV10-3	TRBJ2-7	NA	TRBD1
TGTGCCAGCAGTTTCGACAGGGTTCGGGCCACTGAAGCTTTCTTT	CASSFDRVRATEAFF	TRBV6-5	TRBJ1-1	NA	TRBD1
TGTGCCATCAATGGCGAGCCGGGACAGGCATTAAACACCGGGGAGCTGTTTTTT	CAINGEPGQALNTGELFF	TRBV10-3	TRBJ2-2	NA	TRBD1
TGTGCCAGCGGTGGCAGTGGAAACACCATATATTTT	CASGGSGNTIYF	TRBV11-2	TRBJ1-3	NA	NA
TGTGCCAGTAAACAGGGGTCTGGGGCCAACGTCCTGACTTTC	CASKQGSGANVLTF	TRBV6-4	TRBJ2-6	NA	TRBD1
TGTGCCACCAGCGGGACGCCGGGGGAGCCCCAGCATTTT	CATSGTPGEPQHF	TRBV15	TRBJ1-5	NA	NA
TGTGCCAGCAGTCGAGCCGGGACAGCCAAATTAACTTCTGGAAACACCATATATTTT	CASSRAGTAKLTSGNTIYF	TRBV6-6	TRBJ1-3	NA	TRBD1
TGTGCCAGCAGTCCAGCGCGAGGCGGGGGTCAGCCCCAGCATTTT	CASSPARGGGQPQHF	TRBV27	TRBJ1-5	NA	NA
TGCGCCAGCAGCCAAGACGGACTGGCTCTTTTCTATGGCTACACCTTC	CASSQDGLALFYGYTF	TRBV4-1	TRBJ1-2	NA	NA
TGTGCCAGCAGCTTACGGACAGGGTCCTACAATGAGCAGTTCTTC	CASSLRTGSYNEQFF	TRBV9	TRBJ2-1	NA	TRBD1
TGTGCCAGTAGTATAGCGCCCGGGACAGGGGTCTACGAGCAGTACTTC	CASSIAPGTGVYEQYF	TRBV19	TRBJ2-7	once	TRBD1
TGTGCCAGTAGTATCGGGACAGGCCAACTAGACACTGAAGCTTTCTTT	CASSIGTGQLDTEAFF	TRBV19	TRBJ1-1	NA	TRBD1
TGTGCCAGCAGCGCCCGACAGGCTTTTAATGAAAAACTGTTTTTT	CASSARQAFNEKLFF	TRBV14	TRBJ1-4	NA	NA
TGCGCCAGCAGCTTGGCTCGGGATCCCATTGGGAACACTGAAGCTTTCTTT	CASSLARDPIGNTEAFF	TRBV5-1	TRBJ1-1	NA	NA
TGTGCCAGCAGGTCAGGGGTAACGAACTATGGCTACACCTTC	CASRSGVTNYGYTF	TRBV6-5	TRBJ1-2	NA	NA
TGTGCCAGCAGAGTATGGGGGCGATGGAATTCACCCCTCCACTTT	CASRVWGRWNSPLHF	TRBV11-2	TRBJ1-6	NA	NA
TGTGCCAGCAGCTTACGTCCAGGGGGCGACGGAGGCTACACCTTC	CASSLRPGGDGGYTF	TRBV7-6	TRBJ1-2	NA	TRBD1
TGTGCCAGCAGACCCGGGGGAGATAAGGGCTACACCTTC	CASRPGGDKGYTF	TRBV12-3/TRBV12-4	TRBJ1-2	NA	NA
TGCGCCAGCAGCCCTGCCGAGGGGGACTATGGCTACACCTTC	CASSPAEGDYGYTF	TRBV4-3	TRBJ1-2	once	NA
TGTGCTAGTGGTTTGGCCCTCTCCCCAGGGGGGTACTATGGCTACACCTTC	CASGLALSPGGYYGYTF	TRBV12-5	TRBJ1-2	NA	TRBD1
TGTGCCAGCAGCTTAGCGCAAGGTATCAGAGGTTCACCCCTCCACTTT	CASSLAQGIRGSPLHF	TRBV7-9	TRBJ1-6	NA	NA
TGTGCCAGCACGTCACAGGCCAACTATGGCTACACCTTC	CASTSQANYGYTF	TRBV2	TRBJ1-2	NA	NA
TGTGCCAGCAGTGACCGGAGGGAGAATGAAAAACTGTTTTTT	CASSDRRENEKLFF	TRBV6-2/TRBV6-3	TRBJ1-4	NA	NA
TGTGCCATCAGTGAGTTATGGGGCTCTGAAGCTTTCTTT	CAISELWGSEAFF	TRBV10-3	TRBJ1-1	NA	NA
TGTGCCAGCAGCTTAGCGGCCGCTGGAAACACCATATATTTT	CASSLAAAGNTIYF	TRBV7-2	TRBJ1-3	once	NA